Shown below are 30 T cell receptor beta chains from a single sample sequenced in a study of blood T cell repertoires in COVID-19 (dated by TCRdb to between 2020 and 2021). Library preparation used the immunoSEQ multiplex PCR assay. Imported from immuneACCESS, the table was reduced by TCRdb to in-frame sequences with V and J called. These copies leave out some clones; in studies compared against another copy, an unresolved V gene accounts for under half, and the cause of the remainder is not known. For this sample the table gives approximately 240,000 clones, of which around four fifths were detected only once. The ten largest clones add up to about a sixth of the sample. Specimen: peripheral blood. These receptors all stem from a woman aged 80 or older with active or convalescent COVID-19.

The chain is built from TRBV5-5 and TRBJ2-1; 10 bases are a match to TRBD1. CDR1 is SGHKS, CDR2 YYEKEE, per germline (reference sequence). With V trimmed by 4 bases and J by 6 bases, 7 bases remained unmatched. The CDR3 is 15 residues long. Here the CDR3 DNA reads TGTGCCAGCAGCCCCTGGACAGGGGGTGGCAATGAGCAGTTCTTC. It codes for CASSPWTGGGNEQFF.

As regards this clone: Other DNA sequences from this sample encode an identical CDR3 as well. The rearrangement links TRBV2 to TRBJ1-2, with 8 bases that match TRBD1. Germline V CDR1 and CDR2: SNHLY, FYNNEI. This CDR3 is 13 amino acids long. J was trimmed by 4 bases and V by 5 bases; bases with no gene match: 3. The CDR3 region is CASSPDRVYGYTF. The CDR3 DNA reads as TGTGCCAGCAGTCCGGACAGGGTCTATGGCTACACCTTC.

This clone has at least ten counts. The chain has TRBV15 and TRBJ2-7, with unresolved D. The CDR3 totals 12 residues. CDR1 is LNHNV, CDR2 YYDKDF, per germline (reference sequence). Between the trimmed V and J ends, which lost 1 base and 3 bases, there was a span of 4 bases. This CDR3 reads CATSRGSYEQYF. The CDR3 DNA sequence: TGTGCCACCAGCAGAGGGAGCTACGAGCAGTACTTC.

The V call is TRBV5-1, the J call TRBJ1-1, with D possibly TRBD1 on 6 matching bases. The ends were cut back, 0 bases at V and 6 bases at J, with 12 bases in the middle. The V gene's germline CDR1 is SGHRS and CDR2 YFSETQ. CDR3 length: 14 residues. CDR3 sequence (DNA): TGCGCCAGCAGCTTGGGACAGGCTCCCCCTGAAGCTTTCTTT. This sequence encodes CASSLGQAPPEAFF.

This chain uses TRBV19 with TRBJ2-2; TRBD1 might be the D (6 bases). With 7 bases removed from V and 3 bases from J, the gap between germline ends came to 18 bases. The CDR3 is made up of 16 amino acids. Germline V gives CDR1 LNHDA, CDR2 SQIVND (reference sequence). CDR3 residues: CASKIGTRRDTGELFF. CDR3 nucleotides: TGTGCCAGTAAAATCGGGACAAGGAGAGACACCGGGGAGCTGTTTTTT.

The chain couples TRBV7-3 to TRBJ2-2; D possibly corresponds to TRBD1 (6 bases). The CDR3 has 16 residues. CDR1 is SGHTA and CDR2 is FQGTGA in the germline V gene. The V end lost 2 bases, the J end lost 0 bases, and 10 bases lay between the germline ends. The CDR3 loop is CASSLLGATNTGELFF. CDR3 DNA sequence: TGTGCCAGCAGCTTACTGGGGGCGACGAACACCGGGGAGCTGTTTTTT.

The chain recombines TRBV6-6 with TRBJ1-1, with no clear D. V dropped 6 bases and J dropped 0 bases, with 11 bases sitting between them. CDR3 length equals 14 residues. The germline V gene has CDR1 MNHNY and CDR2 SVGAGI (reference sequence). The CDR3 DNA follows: TGTGCCAGCAGGGCCGGGTGGGTGAACACTGAAGCTTTCTTT. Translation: CASRAGWVNTEAFF.

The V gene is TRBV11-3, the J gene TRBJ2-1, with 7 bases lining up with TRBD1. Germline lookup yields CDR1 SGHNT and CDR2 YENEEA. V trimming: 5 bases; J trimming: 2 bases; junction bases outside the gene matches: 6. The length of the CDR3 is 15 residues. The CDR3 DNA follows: TGTGCCAGCAGCATACGGACAGGACCCTACAATGAGCAGTTCTTC. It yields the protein CASSIRTGPYNEQFF.

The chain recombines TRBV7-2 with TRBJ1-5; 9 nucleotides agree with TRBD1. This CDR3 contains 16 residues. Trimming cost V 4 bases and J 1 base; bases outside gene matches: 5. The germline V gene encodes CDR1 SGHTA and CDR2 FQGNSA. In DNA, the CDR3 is TGTGCCAGCAGCTCCGGGACAGGGATGAGCAATCAGCCCCAGCATTTT. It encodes CASSSGTGMSNQPQHF.

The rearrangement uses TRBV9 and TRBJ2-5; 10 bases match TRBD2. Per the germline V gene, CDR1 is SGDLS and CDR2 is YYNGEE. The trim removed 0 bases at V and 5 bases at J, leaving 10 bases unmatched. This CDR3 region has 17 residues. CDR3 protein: CASSVATLAGPLETQYF. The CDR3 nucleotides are TGTGCCAGCAGCGTAGCTACACTAGCGGGGCCCTTGGAGACCCAGTACTTC.

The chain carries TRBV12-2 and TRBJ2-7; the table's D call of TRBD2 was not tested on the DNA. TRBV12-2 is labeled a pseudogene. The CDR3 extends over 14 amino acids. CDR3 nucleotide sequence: TGTGCAAGTCGCTTAGTTTTGGGGGGGTACGAGCAGTACTTC. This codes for CASRLVLGGYEQYF.

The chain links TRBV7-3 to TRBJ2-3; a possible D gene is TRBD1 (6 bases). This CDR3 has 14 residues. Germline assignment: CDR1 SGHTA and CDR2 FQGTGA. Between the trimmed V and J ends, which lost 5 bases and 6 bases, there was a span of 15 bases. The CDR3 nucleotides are TGTGCCAGCAGCATGGGACACGGCAGGGATACGCAGTATTTT. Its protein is CASSMGHGRDTQYF.

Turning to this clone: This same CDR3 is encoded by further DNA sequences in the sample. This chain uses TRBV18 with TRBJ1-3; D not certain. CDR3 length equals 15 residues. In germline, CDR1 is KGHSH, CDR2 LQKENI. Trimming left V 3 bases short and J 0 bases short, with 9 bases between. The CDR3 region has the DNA TGTGCCAGCTCACCTGGAGATTTCTCTGGAAACACCATATATTTT. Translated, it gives CASSPGDFSGNTIYF.

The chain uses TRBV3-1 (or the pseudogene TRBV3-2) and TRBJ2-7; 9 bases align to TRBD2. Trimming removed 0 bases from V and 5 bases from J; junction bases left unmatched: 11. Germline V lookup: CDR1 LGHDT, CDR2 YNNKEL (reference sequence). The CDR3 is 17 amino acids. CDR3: CASSQDQGAGGRDEQYF. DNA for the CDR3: TGTGCCAGCAGCCAAGACCAGGGAGCGGGGGGACGGGACGAGCAGTACTTC.

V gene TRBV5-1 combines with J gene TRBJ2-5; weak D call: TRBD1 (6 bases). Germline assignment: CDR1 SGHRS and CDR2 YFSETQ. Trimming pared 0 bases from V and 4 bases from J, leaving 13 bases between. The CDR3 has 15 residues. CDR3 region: CASSLGRGGGETQYF. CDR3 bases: TGCGCCAGCAGCTTGGGCAGGGGTGGAGGAGAGACCCAGTACTTC.

The CDR3, as DNA: TGTGCCAGCAGTACCGAGGGGGAAGGCTACACCTTC. Translation: CASSTEGEGYTF. The rearrangement links TRBV6-6 to TRBJ1-2; possibly TRBD1 for D (6 bases). The CDR3 length is 12 residues. CDR1 is MNHNY and CDR2 is SVGAGI in the germline V gene (reference sequence). V was cut by 5 bases and J by 8 bases, with 12 bases left in between.

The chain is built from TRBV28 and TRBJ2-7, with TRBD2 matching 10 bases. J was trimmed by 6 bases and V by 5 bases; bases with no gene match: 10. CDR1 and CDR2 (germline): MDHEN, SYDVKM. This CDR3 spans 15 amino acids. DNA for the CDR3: TGTGCCAGCAGTCTACTAGCGGGGACCGCAGGCGAGCAGTACTTC. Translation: CASSLLAGTAGEQYF.

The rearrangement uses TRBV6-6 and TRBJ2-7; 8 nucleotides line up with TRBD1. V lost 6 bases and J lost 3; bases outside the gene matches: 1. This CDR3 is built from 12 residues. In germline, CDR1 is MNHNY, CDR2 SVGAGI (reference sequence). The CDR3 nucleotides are TGTGCCAGCAGCGGGACAGGCTACGAGCAGTACTTC. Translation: CASSGTGYEQYF.

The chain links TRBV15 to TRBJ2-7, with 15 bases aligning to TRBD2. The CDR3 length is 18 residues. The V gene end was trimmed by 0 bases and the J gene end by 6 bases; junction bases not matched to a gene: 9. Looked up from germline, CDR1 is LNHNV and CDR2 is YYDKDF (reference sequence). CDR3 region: CATSRDRGLAGGRSEQYF. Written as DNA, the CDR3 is TGTGCCACCAGCAGAGACCGGGGACTAGCGGGAGGAAGGAGCGAGCAGTACTTC.

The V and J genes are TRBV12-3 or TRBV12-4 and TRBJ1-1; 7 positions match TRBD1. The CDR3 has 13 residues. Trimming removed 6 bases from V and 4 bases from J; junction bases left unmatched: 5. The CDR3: CASSQNRGTEAFF. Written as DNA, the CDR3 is TGTGCCAGCAGCCAAAACAGGGGCACTGAAGCTTTCTTT.

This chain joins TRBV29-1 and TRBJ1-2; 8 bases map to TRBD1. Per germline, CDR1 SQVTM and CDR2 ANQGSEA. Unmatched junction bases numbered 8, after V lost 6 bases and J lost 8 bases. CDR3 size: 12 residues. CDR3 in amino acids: CSVGDRGLGYTF. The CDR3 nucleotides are TGCAGCGTCGGTGACAGGGGTTTAGGCTACACCTTC.

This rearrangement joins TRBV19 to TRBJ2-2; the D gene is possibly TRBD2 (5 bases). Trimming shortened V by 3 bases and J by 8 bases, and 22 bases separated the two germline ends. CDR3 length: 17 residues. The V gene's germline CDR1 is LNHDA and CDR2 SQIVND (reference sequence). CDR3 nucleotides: TGTGCCAGTAGTATTAAGTCGGGTTGGGGAGTAGGAGGGGAGCTGTTTTTT. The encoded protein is CASSIKSGWGVGGELFF.

CDR3 DNA sequence: TGTGCCAGCAGCTCACCGACGGGGGGATTGGATGGCTACACCTTC. It yields the protein CASSSPTGGLDGYTF. The J gene is TRBJ1-2, the V gene TRBV7-9; possibly TRBD1 for D (5 bases). CDR1 and CDR2 (germline): SEHNR, FQNEAQ (reference sequence). The CDR3 extends over 15 amino acids. With 4 bases removed from V and 6 bases from J, the gap between germline ends came to 18 bases. The entire variable domain, with the rest obtained from reference TRBV7-9 and TRBJ1-2, is as follows: DTGVSQNPRHKITKRGQNVTFRCDPISEHNRLYWYRQTLGQGPEFLTYFQNEAQLEKSRLLSDRFSAERPKGSFSTLEIQRTEQGDSAMYLCASSSPTGGLDGYTFGSGTRLTVV.

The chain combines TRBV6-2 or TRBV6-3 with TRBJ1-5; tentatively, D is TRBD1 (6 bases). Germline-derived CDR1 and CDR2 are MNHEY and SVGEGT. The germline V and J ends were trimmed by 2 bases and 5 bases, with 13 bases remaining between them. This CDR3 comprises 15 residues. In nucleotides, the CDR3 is TGTGCCAGCAGTTACGTGGGGGCCGTGGATCAGCCCCAGCATTTT. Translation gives CASSYVGAVDQPQHF.

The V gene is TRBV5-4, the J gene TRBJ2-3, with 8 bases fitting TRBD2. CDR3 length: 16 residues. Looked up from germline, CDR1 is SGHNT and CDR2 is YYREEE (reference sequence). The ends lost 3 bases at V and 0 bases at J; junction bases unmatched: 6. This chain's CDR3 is CASSSPQRGSTDTQYF. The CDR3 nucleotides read TGTGCCAGCAGCTCGCCGCAGCGGGGGAGCACAGATACGCAGTATTTT.

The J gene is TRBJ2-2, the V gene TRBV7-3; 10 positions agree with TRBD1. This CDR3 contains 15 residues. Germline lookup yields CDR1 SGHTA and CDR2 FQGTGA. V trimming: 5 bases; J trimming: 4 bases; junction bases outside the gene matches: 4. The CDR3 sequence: CASSRGQGPTGELFF. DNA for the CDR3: TGTGCCAGCAGCCGGGGACAGGGGCCCACCGGGGAGCTGTTTTTT.

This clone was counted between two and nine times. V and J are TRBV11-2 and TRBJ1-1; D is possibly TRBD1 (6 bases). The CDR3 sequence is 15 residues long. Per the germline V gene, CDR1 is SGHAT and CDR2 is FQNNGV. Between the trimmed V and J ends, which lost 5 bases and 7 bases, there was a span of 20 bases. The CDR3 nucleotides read TGTGCCAGCAGCCCCCCCCGGGTGGGGGCTGGTGAAGCTTTCTTT. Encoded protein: CASSPPRVGAGEAFF.

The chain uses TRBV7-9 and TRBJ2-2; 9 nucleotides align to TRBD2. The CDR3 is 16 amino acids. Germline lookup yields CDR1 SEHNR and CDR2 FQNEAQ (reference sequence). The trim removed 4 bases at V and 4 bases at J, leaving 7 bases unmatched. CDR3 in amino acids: CASSSRLAEFTGELFF. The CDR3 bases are TGTGCCAGCAGCTCGCGACTAGCGGAGTTCACCGGGGAGCTGTTTTTT.

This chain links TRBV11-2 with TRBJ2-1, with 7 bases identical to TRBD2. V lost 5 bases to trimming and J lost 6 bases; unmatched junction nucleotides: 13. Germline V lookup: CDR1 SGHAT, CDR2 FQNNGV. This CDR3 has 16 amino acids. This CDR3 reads CASSLIQGGGFNEQFF. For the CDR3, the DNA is TGTGCCAGCAGCCTAATCCAGGGCGGGGGATTCAATGAGCAGTTCTTC.

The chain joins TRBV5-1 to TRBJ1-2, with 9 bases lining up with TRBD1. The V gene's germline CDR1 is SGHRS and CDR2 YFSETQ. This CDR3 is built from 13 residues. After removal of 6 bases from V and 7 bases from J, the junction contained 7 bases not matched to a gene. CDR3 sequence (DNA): TGCGCCAGCACTCTAGGGACAGGGTTTGGCTACACCTTC. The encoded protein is CASTLGTGFGYTF.